These 32 T cell receptor beta chains were all obtained from the same sample, sequenced in a study of identical twins. MiXCR, run by TCRdb on the 5' RACE reads, gives a single entry per CDR3 protein. The sample contains 450,000 or so distinct CDR3 sequences, approximately 15% of which appear only once. The sample was also linked to a second study, of yellow fever vaccine responses in identical twins.

The sequenced sample was CD4+ T cells sorted from blood. These receptors were taken from a woman in her late teens or twenties in good health.

This clonotype has a handful of counts. This sequence joins TRBV5-5 and TRBJ2-7; D unresolved. Germline V CDR1 and CDR2: SGHKS, YYEKEE (reference sequence). The CDR3 contains 16 residues. Deletions cut 2 bases from V and 4 bases from J, with 19 bases between. The chain's CDR3 is CASSFVTARTLYEQYF. The CDR3 bases are TGTGCCAGCAGCTTCGTAACAGCAAGGACGCTATACGAGCAGTACTTC.

The gene calls are TRBV12-3 or TRBV12-4 and TRBJ1-2, with D possibly TRBD1 on 6 matching bases. CDR3 length equals 16 residues. The V end lost 6 bases, the J end lost 4 bases, and 21 bases lay between the germline ends. CDR3 sequence (DNA): TGTGCCAGCAGCCCGTTGGTGAGGGGGTTAGCCTATGGCTACACCTTC. It yields the protein CASSPLVRGLAYGYTF.

The genes are TRBV6-2 or TRBV6-3 and TRBJ2-7; tentatively, D is TRBD2 (6 bases). The CDR3 is 15 residues long. Trimming took 8 bases from V and 2 from J, leaving 19 bases between them. Germline V CDR1 and CDR2: MNHEY, SVGEGT. CDR3 nucleotides: TGTGCCAGCGGATCCCGGGACTTGAAGCCCTACGAGCAGTACTTC. Translating it yields CASGSRDLKPYEQYF.

This clonotype showed up many times. The chain has TRBV5-1 and TRBJ1-1; the match to TRBD1 covers 8 bases. Trimming cost V 4 bases and J 4 bases; bases outside gene matches: 3. This CDR3 comprises 13 residues. Germline CDR1 reads SGHRS; CDR2 reads YFSETQ. This CDR3 is CASSPRGPTEAFF. CDR3 coding DNA: TGCGCCAGCAGCCCCAGGGGGCCCACTGAAGCTTTCTTT.

This clonotype was picked up a small number of times. This sequence joins TRBV25-1 and TRBJ2-7; TRBD1 or TRBD2 may be the D gene (5 bases each). The CDR3 is 17 amino acids. Trimming shortened V by 6 bases and J by 0 bases, and 21 bases separated the two germline ends. Germline V gene lookup returns CDR1 MGHDK and CDR2 SYGVNS. The CDR3 protein is CASSSRRTGPGSYEQYF. The CDR3 DNA reads TGTGCCAGCAGCAGTCGTCGGACGGGACCCGGCTCCTACGAGCAGTACTTC.

CDR3 sequence reads: CSGIGVNTEAFF. CDR3 coding DNA: TGCAGTGGAATCGGGGTGAACACTGAAGCTTTCTTT. The chain carries TRBV20-1 and TRBJ1-1; D remains unclear. The ends were cut back, 7 bases at V and 0 bases at J, with 9 bases in the middle. This CDR3 spans 12 amino acids. Germline loops: CDR1 DFQATT, CDR2 SNEGSKA (reference sequence).

This clonotype was seen a few times. This chain connects TRBV5-4 to TRBJ1-6; tentative D call: TRBD1 (6 bases). V lost 7 bases, J lost 5 bases, and 13 bases lay in between. This CDR3 comprises 14 residues. From germline, CDR1 is SGHNT and CDR2 YYREEE (reference sequence). Written as DNA, the CDR3 is TGTGCCAGCGGACTTCGGACAGATAATTCACCCCTCCACTTT. This translates into CASGLRTDNSPLHF.

The chain joins TRBV5-1 to TRBJ2-3; 15 bases align to TRBD2. V was pared by 3 bases and J by 0 bases, with 8 bases of the junction left unmatched. CDR3 length: 19 residues. Germline V gene sequence: CDR1 SGHRS, CDR2 YFSETQ. The CDR3 region is CASSSGLAGGRASTDTQYF. The DNA for the CDR3 is TGCGCCAGCAGCTCGGGACTAGCGGGGGGCCGTGCTAGCACAGATACGCAGTATTTT.

This clonotype was recorded many times. J is TRBJ2-1 and V is TRBV25-1; a weak D match, TRBD2 (5 bases). Trimming cost V 4 bases and J 4 bases, with 5 bases left between them. The germline gives CDR1 MGHDK, CDR2 SYGVNS. This CDR3 has 12 residues. Here the CDR3 reads CASSGGYNEQFF. The CDR3 nucleotides are TGTGCCAGCAGTGGAGGGTACAATGAGCAGTTCTTC.

This chain connects TRBV20-1 to TRBJ1-6, with D maybe TRBD1 (5 bases). The germline V gene encodes CDR1 DFQATT and CDR2 SNEGSKA (reference sequence). Trimming removed 0 bases at V and 7 bases at J, with 10 bases between. The CDR3 is made up of 14 amino acids. The CDR3 coding sequence is TGCAGTGCTAGAGAAGGGACTGGGAATTCACCCCTCCACTTT. Translating gives CSAREGTGNSPLHF.

The chain has TRBV7-8 and TRBJ2-2, with TRBD1 as a possible D gene (6 bases). CDR1 and CDR2 (germline): SGHVS, FQNEAQ. V was trimmed by 8 bases and J by 7 bases, leaving 23 bases between them. CDR3 size: 16 residues. CDR3 nucleotides: TGTGCCAGCTCAAACCGGGACATGACGTCCCTCGGGGAGCTGTTTTTT. This gives the protein CASSNRDMTSLGELFF.

This clonotype came up a few times. The chain is built from TRBV5-1 and TRBJ2-7; 8 bases line up with TRBD2. Germline V gene lookup returns CDR1 SGHRS and CDR2 YFSETQ. Unmatched junction bases numbered 12, after V lost 4 bases and J lost 3 bases. This CDR3 is 16 amino acids long. CDR3 region: CASSAQGRGGSYEQYF. DNA of the CDR3: TGCGCCAGCAGCGCCCAGGGTCGGGGGGGCAGCTACGAGCAGTACTTC.

In this sample, this clonotype turned up a few times. The chain has TRBV5-1 and TRBJ2-3; D gene uncertain. The V end was cut by 3 bases, the J end by 2 bases, with 4 bases between. This CDR3 comprises 12 residues. Germline V lookup: CDR1 SGHRS, CDR2 YFSETQ. The CDR3 loop reads CASSSPTDTQYF. DNA of the CDR3: TGCGCCAGCAGCTCTCCCACAGATACGCAGTATTTT.

This clonotype has ten or more counts. The CDR3 coding sequence is TGTGCCATCGGTAGGGAGACCCAGTACTTC. Translating it yields CAIGRETQYF. V gene TRBV10-3 combines with J gene TRBJ2-5; D uncertain. The germline V gene encodes CDR1 ENHRY and CDR2 SYGVKD. This CDR3 comprises 10 residues. Trimming removed 8 bases at V and 5 bases at J, with 6 bases between.

The V and J genes are TRBV12-3 or TRBV12-4 and TRBJ1-2, with D possibly being TRBD1 (5 bases). The CDR3 is made up of 15 amino acids. V lost 6 bases to trimming and J lost 6 bases, with 20 bases between them. Here the CDR3 DNA reads TGTGCCAGCAGATCAAGTTCCAGGGTTAGTAATGGCTACACCTTC. It specifies CASRSSSRVSNGYTF.

This clonotype showed up just a few times. The chain employs TRBV7-9 and TRBJ2-7; D perhaps matches TRBD1 (5 bases). The germline V gene encodes CDR1 SEHNR and CDR2 FQNEAQ (reference sequence). V lost 1 base to trimming and J lost 4 bases, with 8 bases between them. The CDR3 consists of 13 residues. The CDR3 region has the DNA TGTGCCAGCAGCTTAGTAGGGGAATACGAGCAGTACTTC. Protein sequence: CASSLVGEYEQYF.

The chain recombines TRBV29-1 with TRBJ1-5; the D gene is possibly TRBD1 (6 bases). Germline V lookup: CDR1 SQVTM, CDR2 ANQGSEA. The V gene lost 2 bases and the J gene lost 2 bases, with 10 bases spanning the gap. This CDR3 is built from 14 residues. The CDR3 DNA reads as TGCAGCGTTGAAAGGGGGTCGGGCAATCAGCCCCAGCATTTT. It specifies CSVERGSGNQPQHF. The whole variable domain, filled in from reference TRBV29-1 and TRBJ1-5, reads SAVISQKPSRDICQRGTSLTIQCQVDSQVTMMFWYRQQPGQSLTLIATANQGSEATYESGFVIDKFPISRPNLTFSTLTVSNMSPEDSSIYLCSVERGSGNQPQHFGDGTRLSIL.

The CDR3 coding sequence is TGCGCCAGCAGCTTGGGACCAGGACGGGATTTGTACGAGCAGTACTTC. Its translation is CASSLGPGRDLYEQYF. The genes are TRBV5-1 and TRBJ2-7; TRBD2 is a possible D gene (5 bases). This CDR3 region has 16 residues. Germline V gene lookup returns CDR1 SGHRS and CDR2 YFSETQ. Between the trimmed V and J ends, which lost 0 bases and 4 bases, there was a span of 17 bases.

The V gene is TRBV6-5, the J gene TRBJ1-5; D is possibly TRBD1 (6 bases). Trimming removed 4 bases at V and 6 bases at J, with 10 bases between. CDR1 is MNHEY and CDR2 is SVGAGI in the germline V gene. The CDR3 is made up of 13 amino acids. The CDR3 nucleotides are TGTGCCAGCAGTTCAATCAGGGGTCAGCCCCAGCATTTT. The encoded protein is CASSSIRGQPQHF.

J is TRBJ2-7 and V is TRBV7-2, with a tentative D call TRBD2 (6 bases). V dropped 1 base and J dropped 0 bases, with 10 bases sitting between them. This CDR3 has 15 amino acids. Germline CDR1 reads SGHTA; CDR2 reads FQGNSA. In nucleotides, the CDR3 is TGTGCCAGCAGCTTAGGTAGCGGAACCTCCTACGAGCAGTACTTC. Amino acids: CASSLGSGTSYEQYF.

This clonotype showed up just a few times. The J gene is TRBJ1-1, the V gene TRBV18, with TRBD1 matching over 10 bases. The CDR3 covers 13 residues. V shed 6 bases, J shed 7 bases, and the junction held 5 bases outside the gene matches. Germline lookup yields CDR1 KGHSH and CDR2 LQKENI. The chain's CDR3 is CASSLDRGDEAFF. CDR3 nucleotides: TGTGCCAGCTCCCTGGACAGGGGGGATGAAGCTTTCTTT.

This clonotype was picked up a small number of times. The chain uses TRBV29-1 and TRBJ1-1, with D possibly TRBD1 on 5 matching bases. V lost 8 bases and J lost 7, with 17 bases in between. Germline values: CDR1 SQVTM, CDR2 ANQGSEA. The CDR3 runs 12 residues. The CDR3 DNA reads TGCAGCCCTGGGGCACTCGGCGGTGAAGCTTTCTTT. It codes for CSPGALGGEAFF.

The chain combines TRBV25-1 with TRBJ2-7; possibly TRBD1 or TRBD2 for D (5 bases each). CDR3 length equals 13 residues. Looked up from germline, CDR1 is MGHDK and CDR2 is SYGVNS. Trimming removed 2 bases from V and 6 bases from J, with 11 bases in between. CDR3 nucleotides: TGTGCCAGCAGTGAACGAGGGGTATCCGAGCAGTACTTC. This codes for CASSERGVSEQYF.

A few counts support this clonotype. The chain carries TRBV25-1 and TRBJ2-1; the D is unclear. Germline-derived CDR1 and CDR2 are MGHDK and SYGVNS. The length of the CDR3 is 16 residues. Trimming removed 2 bases at V and 2 bases at J, with 13 bases between. CDR3 sequence reads: CASSESGNPPYNEQFF. In nucleotides, the CDR3 is TGTGCCAGCAGTGAAAGTGGGAATCCCCCCTACAATGAGCAGTTCTTC.

The CDR3 reads CASSYSGDRATYEQYF. CDR3 bases: TGTGCCAGCAGTTACTCGGGGGACAGGGCCACCTACGAGCAGTACTTC. The chain recombines TRBV6-5 with TRBJ2-7, with TRBD1 matching 9 bases. V shed 0 bases, J shed 2 bases, and the junction held 5 bases outside the gene matches. This CDR3 is 16 amino acids long. Per germline, CDR1 MNHEY and CDR2 SVGAGI.

The chain recombines TRBV6-1 with TRBJ2-3; D tentatively fits TRBD1 or TRBD2 (5 bases each). Trimming removed 6 bases at V and 4 bases at J, with 17 bases between. CDR1 is MNHNS, CDR2 SASEGT, per germline. The CDR3 runs to 15 residues. Here the CDR3 reads CASRSGEGNADTQYF. The CDR3 DNA reads TGTGCCAGCAGAAGCGGAGAGGGGAACGCAGATACGCAGTATTTT.

At least ten counts were recorded for this clonotype. The CDR3 DNA sequence: TGTGCCAGCAGCCAAGCCGGGGCGAGCCAGCCCCAGCATTTT. Residues: CASSQAGASQPQHF. The chain links TRBV14 to TRBJ1-5; tentative D call: TRBD1 (5 bases). The V end lost 1 base, the J end lost 7 bases, and 11 bases lay between the germline ends. There are 14 residues in the CDR3. Germline V lookup: CDR1 SGHDN, CDR2 FVKESK.

The chain links TRBV7-6 to TRBJ2-5, with 7 nucleotides matching TRBD2. Germline CDR1 reads SGHVS; CDR2 reads FNYEAQ. After removal of 1 base from V and 4 bases from J, the junction contained 3 bases not matched to a gene. The CDR3 is made up of 14 amino acids. The CDR3 DNA reads as TGTGCCAGCAGCTTAGTATCGGGAGGAGAGACCCAGTACTTC. This gives the protein CASSLVSGGETQYF.

V is TRBV3-1 and J is TRBJ2-1; maybe TRBD1 (5 bases). CDR3 length equals 17 residues. In germline, CDR1 is LGHDT, CDR2 YNNKEL (reference sequence). With 4 bases removed from V and 1 base from J, the gap between germline ends came to 17 bases. The CDR3 sequence: CASSPNIGRASYNEQFF. In nucleotides, the CDR3 is TGTGCCAGCAGCCCAAACATCGGCAGGGCGTCCTACAATGAGCAGTTCTTC.

The sample holds a few counts of this clonotype. The gene calls are TRBV7-2 and TRBJ2-5; TRBD1 might be the D (6 bases). V lost 5 bases and J 3 bases, leaving 19 bases between the germline ends. CDR1 is SGHTA, CDR2 FQGNSA, per germline. This CDR3 region has 16 residues. The DNA of the CDR3 is TGTGCCAGCAGCCTACGCAAAAAAGGGGGTGAAGAGACCCAGTACTTC. Encoded protein: CASSLRKKGGEETQYF.

This clonotype was counted at least ten times. The rearrangement joins TRBV6-1 to TRBJ1-3; D is ambiguous. Trimming removed 6 bases at V and 2 bases at J, with 11 bases between. This CDR3 has 14 amino acids. The germline V gene has CDR1 MNHNS and CDR2 SASEGT. CDR3 sequence reads: CASRLSEAGNTIYF. The CDR3 nucleotides are TGTGCCAGCAGACTATCAGAAGCTGGAAACACCATATATTTT.

This clonotype was counted many times. The chain combines TRBV7-2 with TRBJ2-1, with 8 bases that match TRBD2. Germline values: CDR1 SGHTA, CDR2 FQGNSA. The CDR3 spans 16 residues. The ends lost 4 bases at V and 3 bases at J; junction bases unmatched: 8. CDR3 protein: CASSSYGGAGYNEQFF. In DNA, the CDR3 is TGTGCCAGCAGCTCATACGGGGGGGCCGGCTACAATGAGCAGTTCTTC.